Detailed here is one TCR beta chain. Antigen: not known. The germline V and J ends were trimmed by 6 bases and 2 bases, with 11 bases remaining between them. The CDR3 runs 13 residues. Germline V gene lookup returns CDR1 MDHEN and CDR2 SYDVKM. The entry originates in a study of shared clonotypes between healthy human individuals. Naive CD8 cells comprised CD45RO-negative, CCR7-positively selected cells, excluding terminally differentiated effector memory CD45RA+ cells. Donors comprised healthy HIV-negative adults lacking recent acute infections or vaccinations. Findings and limits, study-wide: Sequencing depth was expected to influence donor clonotype sharing.

The authors split each subset's genomic DNA evenly across several immunoSEQ plates. TCRdb keeps only in-frame clones here, not all; method: immunoSEQ multiplex PCR. The sample consists of over 2,000,000 clones, 93% of them appearing once. Sequencing was done on a sample of naive CD8+ T cells from PBMCs. The TCR originated in a man between 18 and 35 years old in good health. Some clones in this sample may be carry-over from other donors' samples. The chain recombines TRBV28 with TRBJ2-7; perhaps TRBD2 as D (6 bases). The CDR3 here is CASRGLVAYEQYF. In DNA form, the CDR3 reads TGTGCCAGCAGGGGACTCGTAGCCTACGAGCAGTACTTC.